This T cell receptor (beta chain) derives from a study of T cell repertoires in aging, cancer and after chemotherapy. Study results and limitations: In healthy donors, age-related TCR diversity loss mainly reflected lost richness.

A mixed TRB-A/B primer pool amplified rearranged TRB by multiplex touch-down PCR. A single record per CDR3 protein comes from TCRdb applying MiXCR to the multiplex PCR reads. The table records 650 or so distinct CDR3 sequences, 22% of them present only once. The CDR3 contains 14 residues. Germline assignment: CDR1 SGHRS and CDR2 YFSETQ. Germline trimming cut 3 bases from V and 4 bases from J; bases unmatched to any gene: 5. A few counts support this clonotype. Its matching antigen is unknown. Amplification of TCR beta used genomic DNA extracted from peripheral blood. This TCR was sampled from a human donor with a solid tumor. The sample was blood. V usage is TRBV5-1 and J usage is TRBJ2-7, with 9 positions matching TRBD1. CDR3 nucleotide sequence: TGCGCCAGCAGCTCCGGGACAGGGAGTTACGAGCAGTACTTC. As protein: CASSSGTGSYEQYF.